A selection of T cell receptor beta chains follows, all from one sample in a study of T cell repertoires in cytomegalovirus infection. Their antigens remain unidentified. TCRdb itself ran the reads through MiXCR, one entry per CDR3 protein. The repertoire consists of 100,000 to 150,000 distinct CDR3 sequences, with over 30% occurring once and the leading ten covering roughly three fifths. Sequences were derived from CD8+ T cells from cultured PBMCs, sampled from culture after CMV antigen stimulation. The receptors shown here come from a human donor in good health (CMV status not recorded). Some clones in this sample may be carry-over from other donors' samples. Both conserved end residues are part of each CDR3. A D gene is named only where the DNA matches it firmly. A row's size may be missing; if present it is once, few, many or a size class.

abundance	d_gene	j_gene	v_gene	CDR3nt	CDR3aa
few	TRBD2	TRBJ2-3	TRBV2	TGTGCCAGCAGTGAGGAGGTGGGCGGGGGGGCCTCTGCAGATACGCAGTATTTT	CASSEEVGGGASADTQYF
many	-	TRBJ1-1	TRBV7-9	TGTGCCAGCAGCTTTTCAGTGTTCACTGAAGCTTTCTTT	CASSFSVFTEAFF
few	-	TRBJ2-1	TRBV7-9	TGTGCCAGCAGCTTAGTTAATGAGCAGTTCTTC	CASSLVNEQFF
-	-	TRBJ2-3	TRBV6-5	TGTGCCAGCAGTCTGGGAATCGGGGAAACCACAGATACGCAGTATTTT	CASSLGIGETTDTQYF
-	TRBD1	TRBJ1-1	TRBV6-5	TGTGCCAGCAGTTACTCGTTCTCTCCGGGACAGGGCTTCACTGAAGCTTTCTTT	CASSYSFSPGQGFTEAFF
-	TRBD1	TRBJ1-6	TRBV7-2	TGTGCCAGCAGCTTGGGACAGGGGATCGATTCACCCCTCCACTTT	CASSLGQGIDSPLHF
-	-	TRBJ2-1	TRBV2	TGTGCCAGCAGTCCAGGGAATGATGAGCAGTTCTTC	CASSPGNDEQFF
-	TRBD2	TRBJ2-3	TRBV20-1	TGCAGTGCTACAGCCGGGACTACCGAAAGCACAGATACGCAGTATTTT	CSATAGTTESTDTQYF
few	-	TRBJ1-1	TRBV19	TGTGCCAGTAGTATAATAGACAGGACTGAAGCTTTCTTT	CASSIIDRTEAFF
-	-	TRBJ2-5	TRBV5-6	TGTGCCAGCAGCTTGTCCGTCGACTCGTCCACGGAGACCCAGTACTTC	CASSLSVDSSTETQYF
few	-	TRBJ2-1	TRBV4-1	TGCGCCAGCAGCCAAGACATGGGGGGGCCTCTGGTAGATGAGCAGTTCTTC	CASSQDMGGPLVDEQFF
few	-	TRBJ2-1	TRBV28	TGTGCCAGCACCATAGGAGGGGCATCCTACAATGAGCAGTTCTTC	CASTIGGASYNEQFF
-	-	TRBJ2-5	TRBV6-7	TGTGCCAGCAGTTCAGCGGAGGGTTGGGATCAAGAGACCCAGTACTTC	CASSSAEGWDQETQYF
many	-	TRBJ2-7	TRBV7-9	TGTGCCAGCAGCTTTTCCCAGACCGACGAGCAGTACTTC	CASSFSQTDEQYF
medium-sized	-	TRBJ1-1	TRBV7-8	TGTGCCAGCAGCTTAGTGCGGACCTTACAGAGCCCGAACACTGAAGCTTTCTTT	CASSLVRTLQSPNTEAFF
-	-	TRBJ1-2	TRBV9	TGTGCCAGCAGCTCACGACTCAGACCCAAAGCTAACTATGGCTACACCTTC	CASSSRLRPKANYGYTF
-	TRBD1	TRBJ1-2	TRBV6-6	TGTGCCAGCAGGACAGGGGGGGGCTACACCTTC	CASRTGGGYTF
few	TRBD1	TRBJ1-2	TRBV7-9	TGTGCCAGCAGCCGATGGACAGGGAAAGACTATGGCTACACCTTC	CASSRWTGKDYGYTF
-	-	TRBJ1-1	TRBV6-2/TRBV6-3	TGTGCCAGCAGTTACGTTGATGCTGAAGCTTTCTTT	CASSYVDAEAFF
-	-	TRBJ2-1	TRBV7-6	TGTGCCAGCAGCTTAAGCTTAGGCGGGGGCAAAAAGGAGCAGTTCTTC	CASSLSLGGGKKEQFF
-	-	TRBJ2-5	TRBV7-2	TGTGCCAGCAGCCCCCGAAATGAGGTCCCACAAGAGACCCAGTACTTC	CASSPRNEVPQETQYF
many	TRBD2	TRBJ2-1	TRBV29-1	TGCAGCGTTGGCAGCGGGGGGGCCCCTCTTAATGAGCAGTTCTTC	CSVGSGGAPLNEQFF
few	TRBD1	TRBJ1-1	TRBV6-2/TRBV6-3	TGTGCCAGCAGTTACGGGACAGGCCAGAACACTGAAGCTTTCTTT	CASSYGTGQNTEAFF
few	TRBD2	TRBJ2-7	TRBV13	TGTGCCAGCAAAGGCGGGGGACCTCACTACGAGCAGTACTTC	CASKGGGPHYEQYF
many	-	TRBJ1-6	TRBV6-1	TGTGCCAGCACCGACCCGGGGCGGGGAAATTCACCCCTCCACTTT	CASTDPGRGNSPLHF
few	-	TRBJ2-3	TRBV4-1	TGCGCCAGCAGCCAAAAAACCGGGACCCGGGCTGAGACAGATACGCAGTATTTT	CASSQKTGTRAETDTQYF
-	-	TRBJ2-7	TRBV29-1	TGCAGCGTTGAAGCCGAAACCCGGGACCGTGTATACTACGAGCAGTACTTC	CSVEAETRDRVYYEQYF
once	TRBD2	TRBJ2-1	TRBV27	TGTGCCAGCAGTTCCCTTAGAGCGGGGGGGTACAATGAGCAGTTCTTC	CASSSLRAGGYNEQFF
-	-	TRBJ2-3	TRBV7-9	TGTGCCAGCAGCGCCGACAGCCTCACAGATACGCAGTATTTT	CASSADSLTDTQYF